The clone carrying this TCR beta chain turned up a few times. What it binds is not known. This sample stems from a study of shared clonotypes between healthy human individuals. The CDR3 has 16 amino acids. The germline CDR1 and CDR2 sequences are MNHNS and SASEGT. V lost 0 bases to trimming and J lost 6 bases, with 14 bases between them. General study findings and limits: Investigators expected sequencing depth to affect clonotype sharing among donors.

Data came from immunoSEQ multiplex PCR; TCRdb stores just in-frame clones and leaves some out. The data show some 900,000 clones, about 80% seen once. Sequenced sample: memory CD4+ T cells sorted from blood. Stated subset: CD45RA-negative fraction. The rearrangement joins TRBV6-1 to TRBJ2-2; D may be TRBD1 or TRBD2 (5 bases each). The TCR sequence derives from a man between 18 and 35 years old in good health. The CDR3 DNA sequence: TGTGCCAGCAGTGAAGCGCCCTTTGTGGGGGCCGGGGAGCTGTTTTTT. This codes for CASSEAPFVGAGELFF.